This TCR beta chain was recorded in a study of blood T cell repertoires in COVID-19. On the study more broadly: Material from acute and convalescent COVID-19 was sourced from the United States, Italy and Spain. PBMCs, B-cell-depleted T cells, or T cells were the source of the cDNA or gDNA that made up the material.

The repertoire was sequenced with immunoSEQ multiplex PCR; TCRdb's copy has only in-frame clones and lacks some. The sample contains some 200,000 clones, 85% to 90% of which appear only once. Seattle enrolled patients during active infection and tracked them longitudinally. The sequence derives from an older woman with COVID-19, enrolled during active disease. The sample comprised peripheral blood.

The CDR3 sequence is CASRPHSEKLFF. As DNA, the CDR3 is TGTGCCAGCAGACCCCACAGCGAAAAACTGTTTTTT. This chain joins TRBV6-5 and TRBJ1-4, with D hard to call. CDR1 is MNHEY, CDR2 SVGAGI, per germline. This CDR3 contains 12 residues. The germline V and J ends were trimmed by 6 bases and 8 bases, with 10 bases remaining between them.